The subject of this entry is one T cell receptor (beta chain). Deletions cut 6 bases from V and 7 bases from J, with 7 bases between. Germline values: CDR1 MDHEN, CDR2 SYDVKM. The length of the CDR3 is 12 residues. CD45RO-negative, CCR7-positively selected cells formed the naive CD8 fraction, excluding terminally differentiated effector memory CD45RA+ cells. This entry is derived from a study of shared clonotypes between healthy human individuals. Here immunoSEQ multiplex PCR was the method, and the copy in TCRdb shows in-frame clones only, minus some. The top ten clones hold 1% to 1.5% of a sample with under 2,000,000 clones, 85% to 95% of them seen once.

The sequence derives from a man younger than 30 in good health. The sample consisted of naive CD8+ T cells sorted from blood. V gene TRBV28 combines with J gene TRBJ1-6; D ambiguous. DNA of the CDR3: TGTGCCAGCAGGAACCCCAATTCACCCCTCCACTTT. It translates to CASRNPNSPLHF.